The 23 T cell receptor beta chains presented below share a single source sample, sequenced in a study of T cell changes during pregnancy in multiple sclerosis. Repertoires were generated with immunoSEQ multiplex PCR, while TCRdb's copy carries only in-frame clones and drops some. Among 40,000 or so clones listed, more than 90% were seen once. The input for sequencing was peripheral blood, taken in the third trimester of pregnancy. These receptor sequences come from a female donor in good health, enrolled as a control in a pregnancy study.

There are many counts of this clone. This chain joins TRBV19 and TRBJ2-3; TRBD1 is a possible D gene (6 bases). Germline assignment: CDR1 LNHDA and CDR2 SQIVND (reference sequence). The CDR3 covers 15 residues. With 6 bases removed from V and 2 bases from J, the gap between germline ends came to 15 bases. The CDR3 reads CASSPAGEPTDTQYF. The DNA for the CDR3 is TGTGCCAGTAGCCCCGCAGGGGAACCCACAGATACGCAGTATTTT.

This chain links TRBV12-5 with TRBJ2-6, with D uncertain. The CDR3 totals 16 residues. From germline, CDR1 is LGHNT and CDR2 FRNRAP. The V and J ends lost 3 bases and 2 bases respectively, with 11 bases between them. The DNA of the CDR3 is TGTGCTAGTGGTTTTACGCCGACTCCTGGGGCCAACGTCCTGACTTTC. This encodes CASGFTPTPGANVLTF.

This clone was counted once. V gene TRBV6-5 combines with J gene TRBJ1-1; D remains ambiguous. Trimming removed 2 bases at V and 4 bases at J, with 11 bases between. Per the germline V gene, CDR1 is MNHEY and CDR2 is SVGAGI. CDR3 size: 14 residues. The CDR3 DNA is TGTGCCAGCAGTTACGGGCAGAAGAGCACTGAAGCTTTCTTT. It yields the protein CASSYGQKSTEAFF.

This chain connects TRBV7-9 to TRBJ1-2; perhaps TRBD1 as D (6 bases). Germline loops: CDR1 SEHNR, CDR2 FQNEAQ (reference sequence). Trimming cost V 7 bases and J 5 bases, with 14 bases left between them. This CDR3 is 13 amino acids long. Here the CDR3 reads CASIPQGIYGYTF. CDR3 in DNA: TGTGCCAGCATCCCACAGGGAATTTATGGCTACACCTTC.

This chain connects TRBV6-5 to TRBJ2-2; D might be TRBD1 (5 bases). The V gene lost 2 bases and the J gene lost 1 base, with 11 bases spanning the gap. The germline V gene has CDR1 MNHEY and CDR2 SVGAGI. The CDR3 runs to 16 residues. The CDR3 nucleotides are TGTGCCAGCAGTTACCTTGACAGACTGAACACCGGGGAGCTGTTTTTT. Its protein product is CASSYLDRLNTGELFF.

V is TRBV11-2 and J is TRBJ1-1; maybe TRBD1 (6 bases). CDR3 size: 16 residues. Trimming removed 3 bases from V and 4 bases from J, with 18 bases in between. Looked up from germline, CDR1 is SGHAT and CDR2 is FQNNGV. The CDR3 nucleotides are TGTGCCAGCAGCTTGCGGGACACCCGGGGGGTCACTGAAGCTTTCTTT. Residues: CASSLRDTRGVTEAFF.

The chain links TRBV19 to TRBJ1-3; tentatively, D is TRBD1 (6 bases). This CDR3 spans 13 amino acids. Trimming pared 7 bases from V and 8 bases from J, leaving 15 bases between. Germline lookup yields CDR1 LNHDA and CDR2 SQIVND (reference sequence). CDR3 coding DNA: TGTGCCAGTACCCCGGGGACATTTGACACCATATATTTT. It specifies CASTPGTFDTIYF.

The genes are TRBV5-6 and TRBJ1-5; tentative D call: TRBD1 (5 bases). CDR1 is SGHDT, CDR2 YYEEEE, per germline. V gave up 4 bases and J gave up 9 bases, with 17 bases separating them. This CDR3 spans 14 amino acids. CDR3: CASSTGTGDRPQHF. In nucleotides, the CDR3 is TGTGCCAGCAGCACCGGGACGGGAGATCGGCCCCAGCATTTT. The full variable domain, completed using reference TRBV5-6 and TRBJ1-5, is DAGVTQSPTHLIKTRGQQVTLRCSPKSGHDTVSWYQQALGQGPQFIFQYYEEEERQRGNFPDRFSGHQFPNYSSELNVNALLLGDSALYLCASSTGTGDRPQHFGDGTRLSIL.

This chain connects TRBV7-3 to TRBJ1-1; D is perhaps TRBD1 (6 bases). This CDR3 comprises 14 residues. CDR1 and CDR2 from the germline V gene are SGHTA and FQGTGA. The V end was cut by 5 bases, the J end by 7 bases, with 17 bases between. The CDR3 nucleotides read TGTGCCAGCAGCCTGAGGGGGGGAGGGGGTGAAGCTTTCTTT. Translating gives CASSLRGGGGEAFF.

The chain employs TRBV19 and TRBJ1-2, with D maybe TRBD1 (5 bases). Germline V CDR1 and CDR2: LNHDA, SQIVND (reference sequence). The CDR3 has 13 residues. The germline V and J ends were trimmed by 6 bases and 2 bases, with 10 bases remaining between them. This CDR3 is CASSPQENYGYTF. In DNA form, the CDR3 reads TGTGCCAGTAGCCCACAGGAGAACTATGGCTACACCTTC.

This clone has just a few counts. The chain has TRBV5-6 and TRBJ2-2; tentative D call: TRBD1 (6 bases). Per the germline V gene, CDR1 is SGHDT and CDR2 is YYEEEE. The CDR3 covers 16 residues. V lost 2 bases and J 2 bases, leaving 13 bases between the germline ends. CDR3 sequence reads: CASSLRGTYNTGELFF. The DNA of the CDR3 is TGTGCCAGCAGCTTAAGGGGGACCTATAACACCGGGGAGCTGTTTTTT.

V usage is TRBV19 and J usage is TRBJ2-7, with 8 bases that match TRBD2. The length of the CDR3 is 16 residues. Per the germline V gene, CDR1 is LNHDA and CDR2 is SQIVND (reference sequence). Trimming took 2 bases from V and 6 from J; bases not matched to a gene: 12. The CDR3 loop reads CASSIIASGSLGEQYF. For the CDR3, the DNA is TGTGCCAGTAGTATAATTGCTAGCGGGTCTCTGGGCGAGCAGTACTTC.

The gene calls are TRBV9 and TRBJ2-1, with D perhaps matching TRBD1 (5 bases). Germline V lookup: CDR1 SGDLS, CDR2 YYNGEE. The V end lost 0 bases, the J end lost 0 bases, and 10 bases lay between the germline ends. The CDR3 totals 16 residues. The CDR3 DNA follows: TGTGCCAGCAGCGTAGATGGGGCGAGCTCCTACAATGAGCAGTTCTTC. Its protein is CASSVDGASSYNEQFF.

V and J are TRBV2 and TRBJ2-2; the D is unclear. Germline V lookup: CDR1 SNHLY, CDR2 FYNNEI. Trimming removed 0 bases from V and 5 bases from J, with 13 bases in between. The CDR3 length is 16 residues. The CDR3 sequence is CASSEAGVRLTGELFF. CDR3 coding DNA: TGTGCCAGCAGTGAAGCAGGTGTCAGGCTGACCGGGGAGCTGTTTTTT. Together with reference TRBV2 and TRBJ2-2, the CDR3 gives the full variable domain: EPEVTQTPSHQVTQMGQEVILRCVPISNHLYFYWYRQILGQKVEFLVSFYNNEISEKSEIFDDQFSVERPDGSNFTLKIRSTKLEDSAMYFCASSEAGVRLTGELFFGEGSRLTVL.

In its sample, this clone was seen once. V usage is TRBV6-4 and J usage is TRBJ2-3; 8 positions match TRBD2. The CDR3 sequence is 17 residues long. V lost 3 bases to trimming and J lost 4 bases; unmatched junction nucleotides: 12. The germline V gene encodes CDR1 MRHNA and CDR2 SNTAGT. CDR3 sequence: CASSEGAGADGADTQYF. The CDR3 DNA sequence: TGTGCCAGCAGTGAGGGAGCGGGGGCCGACGGGGCAGATACGCAGTATTTT.

J is TRBJ2-7 and V is TRBV4-1; D unclear. CDR3 length: 15 residues. CDR1 is MGHRA and CDR2 is YSYEKL in the germline V gene. The V end was cut by 1 base, the J end by 0 bases, with 10 bases between. The CDR3 spells CASSQAQFSSYEQYF. DNA for the CDR3: TGCGCCAGCAGCCAAGCCCAGTTCTCCTCCTACGAGCAGTACTTC.

The chain employs TRBV6-1 and TRBJ1-4; 10 bases match TRBD1. This CDR3 is 15 amino acids long. The V segment lost 3 bases and the J segment 7 bases; nucleotides outside the gene matches: 5. The V gene's germline CDR1 is MNHNS and CDR2 SASEGT. The CDR3 loop reads CASSEGGTGVEKLFF. The CDR3 DNA follows: TGTGCCAGCAGTGAGGGAGGGACAGGGGTTGAAAAACTGTTTTTT.

The chain recombines TRBV2 with TRBJ2-4; 14 bases line up with TRBD2. The CDR3 runs to 18 residues. Germline assignment: CDR1 SNHLY and CDR2 FYNNEI. Trimming removed 5 bases from V and 1 base from J; junction bases left unmatched: 7. CDR3 sequence reads: CASSPTSGGAGAKNIQYF. The CDR3 DNA sequence: TGTGCCAGCAGTCCGACTAGCGGGGGGGCCGGGGCCAAAAACATTCAGTACTTC.

V usage is TRBV27 and J usage is TRBJ1-2; 7 nucleotides agree with TRBD1. The CDR3 contains 18 residues. V lost 4 bases and J lost 0; bases outside the gene matches: 14. Germline V gives CDR1 MNHEY, CDR2 SMNVEV (reference sequence). The CDR3 DNA reads TGTGCCAGCAGTTACCCAAGCCCCGACAGGGTGGCTAACTATGGCTACACCTTC. Amino acids: CASSYPSPDRVANYGYTF.

The chain is built from TRBV18 and TRBJ2-1; TRBD1 matches 10 bases. CDR1 is KGHSH, CDR2 LQKENI, per germline. The CDR3 runs to 15 residues. J was trimmed by 7 bases and V by 6 bases; bases with no gene match: 9. CDR3 amino acids: CASSSGTGDRNEQFF. In DNA form, the CDR3 reads TGTGCCAGCTCGAGCGGGACAGGGGATAGAAATGAGCAGTTCTTC.

The chain is built from TRBV2 and TRBJ1-6, with 10 nucleotides matching TRBD1. Trimming at V came to 4 bases and at J to 3 bases, leaving 6 bases not matched to a gene. Germline CDR1 is SNHLY and CDR2 is FYNNEI. The CDR3 sequence is 17 residues long. The CDR3 DNA sequence: TGTGCCAGCAGTGCCGAGGGGACAGGGGTCTATAATTCACCCCTCCACTTT. Its protein product is CASSAEGTGVYNSPLHF.

This chain's CDR3 is CASSSDRGRGGYTF. The DNA for the CDR3 is TGTGCCAGCAGTTCGGACAGGGGGCGAGGAGGCTACACCTTC. The rearrangement links TRBV6-5 to TRBJ1-2, with 11 bases matching TRBD1. V trimming: 4 bases; J trimming: 8 bases; junction bases outside the gene matches: 6. There are 14 residues in the CDR3. Germline V gene lookup returns CDR1 MNHEY and CDR2 SVGAGI.

This chain links TRBV7-2 with TRBJ2-7; D is unclear. The length of the CDR3 is 13 residues. Germline CDR1 SGHTA, CDR2 FQGNSA. V lost 2 bases and J 3 bases, leaving 8 bases between the germline ends. The CDR3: CASSLWSYYEQYF. The CDR3 DNA is TGTGCCAGCAGCTTATGGTCCTACTACGAGCAGTACTTC.